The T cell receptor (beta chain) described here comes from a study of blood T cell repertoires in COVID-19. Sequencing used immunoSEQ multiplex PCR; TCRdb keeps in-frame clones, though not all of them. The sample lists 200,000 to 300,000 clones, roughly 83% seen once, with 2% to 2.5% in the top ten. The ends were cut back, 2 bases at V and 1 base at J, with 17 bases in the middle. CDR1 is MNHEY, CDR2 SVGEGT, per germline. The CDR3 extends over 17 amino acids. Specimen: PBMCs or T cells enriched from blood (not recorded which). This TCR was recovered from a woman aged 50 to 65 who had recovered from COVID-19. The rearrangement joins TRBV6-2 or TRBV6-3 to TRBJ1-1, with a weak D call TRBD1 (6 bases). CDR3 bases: TGTGCCAGCAGTTACGCCCCGGGAGGACAGAAGAACACTGAAGCTTTCTTT. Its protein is CASSYAPGGQKNTEAFF.